This passage covers 5 T cell receptor beta chains from one sample sequenced in a study of siplizumab effects on memory and regulatory T cells. Clones were read by immunoSEQ multiplex PCR, and TCRdb kept only the in-frame ones, dropping some. The table shows around 100,000 clones, with 80% to 95% occurring only once. The sequenced sample consisted of non-Treg CD4+ T cells sorted from blood. Every receptor here comes from a human donor in good health.

This sequence joins TRBV4-2 and TRBJ1-2; the match to TRBD1 covers 7 bases. This CDR3 spans 17 amino acids. V lost 4 bases to trimming and J lost 3 bases; unmatched junction nucleotides: 14. Germline values: CDR1 LGHNA, CDR2 YNFKEQ. The CDR3 here is CASSPETGRRPDYGYTF. The CDR3 coding sequence is TGTGCCAGCAGCCCGGAGACAGGGAGGCGACCGGACTATGGCTACACCTTC.

The V and J genes are TRBV4-1 and TRBJ1-3, with D possibly being TRBD1 (5 bases). The CDR3 sequence is 20 residues long. Germline CDR1 reads MGHRA; CDR2 reads YSYEKL. Trimming removed 1 base from V and 0 bases from J, with 22 bases in between. CDR3 DNA: TGCGCCAGCAGCCAAGGGCCCCCCTCTCCGACAGCTCACTCTGGAAACACCATATATTTT. It codes for CASSQGPPSPTAHSGNTIYF.

V usage is TRBV28 and J usage is TRBJ2-1; possible D gene TRBD1, 5 bases. V lost 2 bases, J lost 2 bases, and 10 bases lay in between. The CDR3 is 15 amino acids. CDR1 is MDHEN, CDR2 SYDVKM, per germline. The CDR3, as DNA: TGTGCCAGCAGTTTAGCCCTAGGGGCCTACAATGAGCAGTTCTTC. Amino acid sequence: CASSLALGAYNEQFF.

V gene TRBV18 combines with J gene TRBJ1-4; D is uncertain. V lost 2 bases to trimming and J lost 5 bases, with 12 bases between them. CDR3 length: 15 residues. Germline CDR1 reads KGHSH; CDR2 reads LQKENI. The CDR3, as DNA: TGTGCCAGCTCACCAACGTGGGAGTTAAATGAAAAACTGTTTTTT. Translating gives CASSPTWELNEKLFF.

The V call is TRBV4-2, the J call TRBJ2-2; tentative D call: TRBD2 (5 bases). The CDR3 runs 16 residues. Germline V gives CDR1 LGHNA, CDR2 YNFKEQ. Deletions cut 0 bases from V and 7 bases from J, with 15 bases between. The CDR3 sequence: CASSQDEFAGIGELFF. CDR3 nucleotides: TGTGCCAGCAGCCAAGATGAGTTTGCCGGGATCGGGGAGCTGTTTTTT.